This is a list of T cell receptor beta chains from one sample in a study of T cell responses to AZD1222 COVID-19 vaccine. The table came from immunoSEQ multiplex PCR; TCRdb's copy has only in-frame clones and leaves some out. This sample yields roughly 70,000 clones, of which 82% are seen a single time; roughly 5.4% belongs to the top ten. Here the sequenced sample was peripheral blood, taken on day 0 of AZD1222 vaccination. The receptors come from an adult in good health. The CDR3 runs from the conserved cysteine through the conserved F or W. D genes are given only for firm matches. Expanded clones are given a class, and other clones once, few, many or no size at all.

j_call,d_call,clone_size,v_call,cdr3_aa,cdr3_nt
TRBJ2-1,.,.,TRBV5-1,CASTNYRATYNEQFF,TGCGCCAGCACCAACTACAGAGCGACCTACAATGAGCAGTTCTTC
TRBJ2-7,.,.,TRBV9,CASSPPSYEQYF,TGTGCCAGCAGCCCCCCAAGCTACGAGCAGTACTTC
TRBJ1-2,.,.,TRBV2,CASSEGSGWGYTF,TGTGCCAGCAGTGAGGGCAGTGGTTGGGGCTACACCTTC
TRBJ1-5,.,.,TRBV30,CAWSVGSNQPQHF,TGTGCCTGGAGTGTGGGGTCAAATCAGCCCCAGCATTTT
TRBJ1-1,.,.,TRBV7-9,CASSSGASGEAFF,TGTGCCAGCAGCTCCGGGGCCTCAGGTGAAGCTTTCTTT
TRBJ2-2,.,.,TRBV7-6,CASSLGAGLNTGELFF,TGTGCCAGCAGCTTAGGGGCAGGTTTGAACACCGGGGAGCTGTTTTTT
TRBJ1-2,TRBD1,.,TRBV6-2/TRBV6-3,CASSSDRENYYGYTF,TGTGCCAGCAGTTCGGACAGGGAAAACTACTATGGCTACACCTTC
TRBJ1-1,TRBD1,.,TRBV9,CASSVALTGVGTEAFF,TGTGCCAGCAGCGTAGCCCTTACAGGGGTGGGCACTGAAGCTTTCTTT
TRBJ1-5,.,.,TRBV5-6,CASSLLGDVSNQPQHF,TGTGCCAGCAGCCTCCTAGGGGACGTTAGCAATCAGCCCCAGCATTTT
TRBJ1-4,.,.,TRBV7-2,CASSLDGATNEKLFF,TGTGCCAGCAGCTTAGACGGGGCAACTAATGAAAAACTGTTTTTT
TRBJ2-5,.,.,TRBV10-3,CAISVAGLETQYF,TGTGCCATCAGTGTCGCGGGGCTGGAGACCCAGTACTTC
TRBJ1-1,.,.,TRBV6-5,CASSYDSAGNTEAFF,TGTGCCAGCAGTTACGACTCTGCCGGGAACACTGAAGCTTTCTTT
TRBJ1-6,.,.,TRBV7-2,CASSLDGGRGSPLHF,TGTGCCAGCAGCTTAGATGGGGGGAGAGGCTCACCCCTCCACTTT
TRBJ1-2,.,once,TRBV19,CASTTDTGYTF,TGTGCCAGCACCACCGACACTGGCTACACCTTC
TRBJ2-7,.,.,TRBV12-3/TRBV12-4,CASSPTRAGSSYF,TGTGCCAGCAGTCCCACAAGGGCGGGGAGTTCGTACTTC
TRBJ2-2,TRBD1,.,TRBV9,CASSVDNRGTGELFF,TGTGCCAGCAGCGTAGATAACAGGGGAACCGGGGAGCTGTTTTTT
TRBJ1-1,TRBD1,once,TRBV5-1,CASSLGTGTGGWDTEAFF,TGCGCCAGCAGCTTGGGAACCGGGACAGGGGGTTGGGACACTGAAGCTTTCTTT
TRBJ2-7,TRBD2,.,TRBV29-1,CSVVGGGGPYEQYF,TGCAGCGTTGTTGGAGGCGGGGGGCCCTACGAGCAGTACTTC
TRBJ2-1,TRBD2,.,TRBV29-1,CSAVPGTSGAYNEQFF,TGCAGCGCCGTCCCCGGGACTAGCGGTGCCTACAATGAGCAGTTCTTC
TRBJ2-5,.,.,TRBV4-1,CASSALGGSYETQYF,TGCGCCAGCAGCGCGCTGGGAGGTTCGTACGAGACCCAGTACTTC
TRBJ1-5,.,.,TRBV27,CASIILAGSNQPQHF,TGTGCCAGCATTATACTCGCCGGGAGCAATCAGCCCCAGCATTTT
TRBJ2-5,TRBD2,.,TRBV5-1,CASSLVAGAGETQYF,TGCGCCAGCAGCTTGGTAGCGGGGGCCGGGGAGACCCAGTACTTC
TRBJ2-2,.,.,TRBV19,CASSPSTANTGELFF,TGTGCCAGTAGTCCCTCGACGGCGAACACCGGGGAGCTGTTTTTT
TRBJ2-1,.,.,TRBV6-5,CASSYSRVSEQFF,TGTGCCAGCAGTTACTCCAGGGTCAGTGAGCAGTTCTTC
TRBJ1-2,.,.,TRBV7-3,CASSPTAHSNGYTF,TGTGCCAGCAGCCCCACGGCCCACTCCAATGGCTACACCTTC
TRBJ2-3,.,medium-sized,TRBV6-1,CASSEIPVAKDTDTQYF,TGTGCCAGCAGTGAAATCCCTGTCGCCAAGGACACAGATACGCAGTATTTT
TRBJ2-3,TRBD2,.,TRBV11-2,CASRLAGGTDTQYF,TGTGCCAGCAGGTTGGCGGGGGGTACAGATACGCAGTATTTT